The 5 T cell receptor beta chains below all came from one sample that was sequenced in a study of molecular identifiers for immune sequencing clone quantification. TCRdb independently ran MiXCR on the PCR reads; one entry per CDR3 protein. The sample lists approximately 630,000 distinct CDR3 sequences; over 25% were seen once. Sequencing used naive CD8+ T cells from blood, with Jurkat cell RNA spiked in. The subset: FACS-sorted CD8+CD4-CCR7+CD45RA+ naive T cells. These receptors originate from a human donor in good health. Some libraries in this study had Jurkat cell RNA spiked in.

V usage is TRBV4-3 and J usage is TRBJ2-7; TRBD2 aligns across 9 bases. Germline-derived CDR1 and CDR2 are LGHNA and YSLEER. Trimming removed 1 base from V and 3 bases from J; junction bases left unmatched: 7. The CDR3 sequence is 16 residues long. CDR3 nucleotides: TGCGCCAGCAGCCAAGGGCTAGCGGGGTTCAACTACGAGCAGTACTTC. Its translation is CASSQGLAGFNYEQYF.

This clonotype was recorded many times. This chain links TRBV29-1 with TRBJ1-2; D is uncertain. The germline V gene encodes CDR1 SQVTM and CDR2 ANQGSEA. There are 13 residues in the CDR3. V was cut by 2 bases and J by 4 bases, with 11 bases left in between. The CDR3: CSVEHFSGYGYTF. Written as DNA, the CDR3 is TGCAGCGTTGAACACTTCTCAGGCTATGGCTACACCTTC.

This chain connects TRBV13 to TRBJ2-7; TRBD2 matches at 13 bases. CDR3 length equals 16 residues. Germline V CDR1 and CDR2: PRHDT, FYEKMQ (reference sequence). V lost 5 bases to trimming and J lost 5 bases; unmatched junction nucleotides: 9. The CDR3 DNA reads as TGTGCCAGCAGCCCTGGACTAGCGGGAGAAGGAAACGAGCAGTACTTC. This translates into CASSPGLAGEGNEQYF.

The V and J genes are TRBV7-8 and TRBJ1-1; 9 bases are a match to TRBD1. The germline V gene has CDR1 SGHVS and CDR2 FQNEAQ. CDR3 length: 15 residues. V dropped 5 bases and J dropped 4; count of bases not matched to a gene: 8. CDR3 in amino acids: CASSPRQGEGTEAFF. The DNA of the CDR3 is TGTGCCAGCAGCCCGAGACAGGGGGAGGGCACTGAAGCTTTCTTT.

For this clonotype: A much larger clone differs from this one at a single base, so this may be a read error. The chain links TRBV12-3 or TRBV12-4 to TRBJ2-1; 11 positions agree with TRBD1. CDR3 size: 15 residues. V shed 4 bases, J shed 8 bases, and the junction held 7 bases outside the gene matches. The CDR3 protein is CASSSRTGGWDEQFF. For the CDR3, the DNA is TGTGCCAGCAGTTCCAGGACAGGGGGCTGGGATGAGCAGTTCTTC.